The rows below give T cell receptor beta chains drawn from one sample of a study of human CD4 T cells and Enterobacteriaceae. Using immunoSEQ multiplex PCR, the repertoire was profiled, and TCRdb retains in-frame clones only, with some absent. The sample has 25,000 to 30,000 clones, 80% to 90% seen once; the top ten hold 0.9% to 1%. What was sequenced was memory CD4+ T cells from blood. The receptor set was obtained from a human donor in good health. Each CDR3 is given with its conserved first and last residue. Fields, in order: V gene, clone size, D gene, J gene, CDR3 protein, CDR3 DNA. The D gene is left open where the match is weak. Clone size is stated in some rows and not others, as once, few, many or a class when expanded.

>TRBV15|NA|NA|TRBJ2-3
CATSRARGPTSTDTQYF
TGTGCCACCAGCAGAGCACGGGGACCTACTAGCACAGATACGCAGTATTTT
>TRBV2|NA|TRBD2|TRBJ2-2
CASRPKGLAGGTGELFF
TGTGCCAGCAGACCCAAGGGACTAGCGGGGGGAACCGGGGAGCTGTTTTTT
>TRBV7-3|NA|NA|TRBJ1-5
CASSLTGAKGQPQHF
TGTGCCAGCAGCTTAACGGGGGCGAAAGGGCAGCCCCAGCATTTT
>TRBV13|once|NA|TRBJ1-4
CASSPGGGKLFF
TGTGCCAGCAGCCCGGGCGGGGGAAAACTGTTTTTT
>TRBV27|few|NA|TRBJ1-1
CASSLFRATEAFF
TGTGCCAGCAGTTTGTTCAGGGCGACTGAAGCTTTCTTT
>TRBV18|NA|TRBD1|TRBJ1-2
CASSRSGQMNNYGYTF
TGTGCCAGCTCGCGTTCGGGACAGATGAATAACTATGGCTACACCTTC
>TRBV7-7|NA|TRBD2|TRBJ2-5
CASSLGLAGGETQYF
TGTGCCAGCAGCTTAGGTCTAGCGGGAGGTGAGACCCAGTACTTC
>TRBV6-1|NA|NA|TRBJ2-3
CASSERVDWRTDTQYF
TGTGCCAGCAGTGAAAGGGTGGACTGGCGCACAGATACGCAGTATTTT
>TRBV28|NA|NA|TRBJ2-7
CASSFGGRDEQYF
TGTGCCAGCAGTTTTGGGGGGCGCGACGAGCAGTACTTC
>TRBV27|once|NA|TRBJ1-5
CASSLFGGQPQHF
TGTGCCAGCAGTTTATTCGGGGGTCAGCCCCAGCATTTT
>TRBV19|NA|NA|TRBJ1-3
CAGRPVGGANSGNTIYF
TGTGCCGGACGCCCGGTCGGGGGGGCAAACTCTGGAAACACCATATATTTT
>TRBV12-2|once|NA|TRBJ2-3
CASRLARVAGGISTDTQYF
NA
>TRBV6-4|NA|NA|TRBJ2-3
CASSEGGASTDTQYF
TGTGCCAGCAGTGAGGGGGGGGCGTCCACAGATACGCAGTATTTT
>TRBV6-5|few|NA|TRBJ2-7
CASSYSTARPYEQYF
TGTGCCAGCAGTTACTCGACAGCACGACCCTACGAGCAGTACTTC
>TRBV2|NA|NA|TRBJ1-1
CASSAQVNTEAFF
TGTGCCAGCAGTGCTCAGGTGAACACTGAAGCTTTCTTT
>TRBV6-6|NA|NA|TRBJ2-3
CASSSNADTQYF
TGTGCCAGCAGCTCCAATGCAGATACGCAGTATTTT
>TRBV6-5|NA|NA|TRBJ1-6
CASSRRQDSPLHF
TGTGCCAGCAGCCGACGGCAGGATTCACCCCTCCACTTT
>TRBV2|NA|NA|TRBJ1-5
CASSEVGPRTNQPQHF
TGTGCCAGCAGTGAAGTGGGGCCCCGGACTAATCAGCCCCAGCATTTT
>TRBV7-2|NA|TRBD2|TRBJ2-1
CASSFGGGSPQRNEQFF
TGTGCCAGCAGCTTTGGGGGAGGGTCCCCACAAAGAAATGAGCAGTTCTTC
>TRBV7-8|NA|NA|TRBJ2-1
CASSLGLNEQFF
TGTGCCAGCAGCTTAGGTCTTAATGAGCAGTTCTTC
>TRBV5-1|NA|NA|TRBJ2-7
CASSLDSLGMEQYF
TGCGCCAGCAGCTTAGACTCCTTGGGAATGGAGCAGTACTTC
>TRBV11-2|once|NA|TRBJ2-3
CASSSIQKSTDTQYF
TGTGCCAGCAGCTCCATACAGAAAAGCACAGATACGCAGTATTTT
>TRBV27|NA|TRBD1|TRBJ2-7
CASSNTGGSIYEQYF
TGTGCCAGCAGCAACACAGGGGGAAGCATCTACGAGCAGTACTTC
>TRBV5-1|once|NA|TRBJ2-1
CASSPRGTENNEQFF
TGCGCCAGCAGCCCTAGGGGGACGGAGAACAATGAGCAGTTCTTC
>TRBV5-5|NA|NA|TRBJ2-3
CASRFEERDTQYF
TGTGCCAGCAGATTCGAGGAGAGAGATACGCAGTATTTT
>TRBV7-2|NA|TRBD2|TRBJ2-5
CASSPFSGGAVKETQYF
TGTGCCAGCAGCCCCTTTAGCGGGGGGGCTGTGAAGGAGACCCAGTACTTC
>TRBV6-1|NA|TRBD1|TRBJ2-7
CASSTTGVYEQYF
TGCGCCAGCAGTACTACAGGGGTTTACGAGCAGTACTTC
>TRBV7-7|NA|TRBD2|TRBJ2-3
CASSLGAGRSTDTQYF
TGTGCCAGCAGCTTAGGAGCGGGACGCAGCACAGATACGCAGTATTTT
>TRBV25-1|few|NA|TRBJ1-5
CASSEFRDGQPQHF
TGTGCCAGCAGTGAATTCAGGGATGGACAGCCCCAGCATTTT
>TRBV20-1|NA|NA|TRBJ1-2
CSASIEGYTF
TGCAGTGCTTCGATTGAGGGCTACACCTTC
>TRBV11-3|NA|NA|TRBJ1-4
CASGDGSRTGKLFF
TGTGCCAGCGGGGACGGGTCAAGGACTGGAAAACTGTTTTTT
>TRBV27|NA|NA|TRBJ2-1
CASSLSGSSRYNEQFF
TGTGCCAGCAGTTTATCAGGGTCGTCGCGATACAATGAGCAGTTCTTC
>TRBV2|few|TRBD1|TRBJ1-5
CASSGTGNQPQHF
TGTGCCAGCAGTGGGACAGGTAATCAGCCCCAGCATTTT
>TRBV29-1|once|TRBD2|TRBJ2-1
CSVAQGLAGGSNEQFF
TGCAGCGTGGCTCAGGGACTAGCGGGAGGGAGTAATGAGCAGTTCTTC
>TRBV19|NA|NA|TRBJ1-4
CASSVGTEHEKLFF
TGTGCCAGTAGTGTGGGGACGGAACATGAAAAACTGTTTTTT
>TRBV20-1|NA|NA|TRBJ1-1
CSCNREEAFF
TGCAGTTGTAACAGGGAAGAAGCTTTCTTT
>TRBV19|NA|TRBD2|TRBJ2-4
CASSILAGGRAKNIQYF
TGTGCCAGTAGTATTTTAGCGGGAGGACGGGCCAAAAACATTCAGTACTTC
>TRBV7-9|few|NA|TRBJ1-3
CASTPRGNTIYF
TGTGCCAGCACCCCGCGGGGAAACACCATATATTTT
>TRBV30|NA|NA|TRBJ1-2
CAWSVGRARYTF
TGTGCCTGGAGTGTAGGCCGGGCCCGCTACACCTTC
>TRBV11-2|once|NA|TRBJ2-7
CASSLSFEQYF
TGTGCCAGCAGCTTATCTTTCGAGCAGTACTTC